These T cell receptor beta chains were read from a single sample in a study of cytomegalovirus exposure and HLA in healthy donors. Profiled with immunoSEQ multiplex PCR; TCRdb holds only in-frame clones, not every one. The sample consists of 95,000 to 150,000 clones, over 75% of them appearing once. Material for sequencing was PBMCs. The receptors here all came from a woman aged 18-29 years in good health and CMV-seronegative. Both conserved end residues are part of each CDR3. The size field is filled for only some rows; it gives once, few, many or a size class.

J: TRBJ2-5; V: TRBV11-2; size: NA; CDR3: CASSSSRGSGGLGETQYF
J: TRBJ2-3; V: TRBV15; size: NA; CDR3: CATSRDRATDTQYF
J: TRBJ2-1; V: TRBV7-9; size: NA; CDR3: CASSNESNEQFF
J: TRBJ1-1; V: TRBV11-3; size: NA; CDR3: CASSLQGPPTEAFF
J: TRBJ2-3; V: TRBV11-2; size: NA; CDR3: CASSWGGSDTQYF
J: TRBJ1-2; V: TRBV18; size: NA; CDR3: CASSPGGTGNYDGYTF
J: TRBJ1-2; V: TRBV11-2; size: NA; CDR3: CASSPMRGRGGYGYTF
J: TRBJ2-1; V: TRBV10-2; size: once; CDR3: CASGDPGGRRGNEQFF
J: TRBJ1-1; V: TRBV7-3; size: NA; CDR3: CASSLRQGTEAFF
J: TRBJ1-5; V: TRBV2; size: NA; CDR3: CASSERQGNQPQHF
J: TRBJ2-3; V: TRBV30; size: NA; CDR3: CAWGTSGSTDTQYF
J: TRBJ2-3; V: TRBV7-9; size: NA; CDR3: CASSASRVASSTDTQYF
J: TRBJ2-1; V: TRBV5-6; size: NA; CDR3: CASSRTGAPANEQFF
J: TRBJ1-1; V: TRBV11-2; size: NA; CDR3: CASSLRVSISFF
J: TRBJ2-2; V: TRBV2; size: NA; CDR3: CAIRTGSTGELFF
J: TRBJ2-1; V: TRBV7-2; size: once; CDR3: CASSIAGNSYNEQFF
J: TRBJ2-2; V: TRBV5-1; size: once; CDR3: CASSPGFLPGQGADTGELFF
J: TRBJ1-5; V: TRBV2; size: NA; CDR3: CASSRDRSNQPQHF
J: TRBJ1-6; V: TRBV11-2; size: NA; CDR3: CASSLDRGLSYNSPLHF
J: TRBJ2-1; V: TRBV5-8; size: NA; CDR3: CASSLAFGGDEQFF
J: TRBJ1-2; V: TRBV4-1; size: few; CDR3: CASSQLGSYYGYTF
J: TRBJ1-2; V: TRBV29-1; size: NA; CDR3: CSVEDELLNTF
J: TRBJ2-7; V: TRBV4-2; size: NA; CDR3: CASSQDPRLAGGYEQYF
J: TRBJ2-5; V: TRBV10-3; size: NA; CDR3: CAISPPGDRKETQYF
J: TRBJ2-1; V: TRBV19; size: NA; CDR3: CASSMDRSPYNEQFF
J: TRBJ1-5; V: TRBV6-6; size: NA; CDR3: CASSYFGDQPQHF
J: TRBJ1-5; V: TRBV27; size: NA; CDR3: CASSPLSTGYNQPQHF
J: TRBJ2-5; V: TRBV7-2; size: NA; CDR3: CASSLGLLETQYF
J: TRBJ2-4; V: TRBV6-5; size: NA; CDR3: CASSYKGANIQYF
J: TRBJ1-1; V: TRBV13; size: NA; CDR3: CASRSWAGSNTEAFF
J: TRBJ1-1; V: TRBV19; size: NA; CDR3: CASSPGRTTEAFF
J: TRBJ1-4; V: TRBV30; size: NA; CDR3: CAWGEGTAGLEKLFF
J: TRBJ1-6; V: TRBV28; size: NA; CDR3: CASSTGTGVGSPLHF
J: TRBJ1-3; V: TRBV14; size: NA; CDR3: CASSQESALFYSGNTIYF
J: TRBJ2-7; V: TRBV27; size: once; CDR3: CAIRTSGREQYF